The 8 T cell receptor beta chains below come from one sample, sequenced in a study of shared clonotypes between healthy human individuals. The table came from immunoSEQ multiplex PCR; TCRdb's copy has only in-frame clones and leaves some out. The data show some 2.4 million clones, approximately 93% seen once. Sequencing was done on a sample of naive CD4+ T cells from PBMCs. The subset: CD45RA+ positively selected. These receptors all come from a man aged 18-30 years in good health. Some clones in this sample may be carry-over from other donors' samples.

V gene TRBV9 combines with J gene TRBJ2-2; D remains ambiguous. The CDR3 contains 13 residues. V shed 3 bases and J shed 2 bases, with 5 bases lying between them. From germline, CDR1 is SGDLS and CDR2 YYNGEE. CDR3 sequence reads: CASSASNTGELFF. The CDR3 bases are TGTGCCAGCAGCGCCTCAAACACCGGGGAGCTGTTTTTT.

The gene calls are TRBV18 and TRBJ2-5, with D perhaps assigned TRBD1 or TRBD2 (6 bases each). Germline-derived CDR1 and CDR2 are KGHSH and LQKENI. The V gene lost 4 bases and the J gene lost 3 bases, with 9 bases spanning the gap. The CDR3 covers 13 residues. CDR3 in amino acids: CASSRGAEETQYF. The CDR3 nucleotides are TGTGCCAGCTCACGGGGGGCGGAAGAGACCCAGTACTTC. Supplemented by reference TRBV18 and TRBJ2-5, the full variable domain reads NAGVMQNPRHLVRRRGQEARLRCSPMKGHSHVYWYRQLPEEGLKFMVYLQKENIIDESGMPKERFSAEFPKEGPSILRIQQVVRGDSAAYFCASSRGAEETQYFGPGTRLLVL.

CDR3 sequence reads: CASSPTHSREETQYF. DNA for the CDR3: TGCGCCAGCAGCCCCACTCACTCTAGAGAAGAGACCCAGTACTTC. The rearrangement links TRBV4-1 to TRBJ2-5; the D is unclear. CDR1 is MGHRA, CDR2 YSYEKL, per germline. V was clipped by 4 bases and J by 3 bases, with 15 bases between them. The CDR3 spans 15 residues.

This chain uses TRBV9 with TRBJ1-1; no firm D call. The V end was cut by 0 bases, the J end by 0 bases, with 6 bases between. This CDR3 region has 14 residues. The germline V gene has CDR1 SGDLS and CDR2 YYNGEE. DNA for the CDR3: TGTGCCAGCAGCGTAGTAACGGTGAACACTGAAGCTTTCTTT. Protein sequence: CASSVVTVNTEAFF.

This rearrangement joins TRBV4-3 to TRBJ2-1; D uncertain. The CDR3 has 14 amino acids. With 2 bases removed from V and 3 bases from J, the gap between germline ends came to 8 bases. Germline V CDR1 and CDR2: LGHNA, YSLEER. CDR3 sequence: CASSQWGLYNEQFF. The CDR3, as DNA: TGCGCCAGCAGCCAATGGGGTCTCTACAATGAGCAGTTCTTC.

The CDR3 loop is CASSQDRGAGTQYF. The DNA of the CDR3 is TGCGCCAGCAGCCAAGATCGGGGCGCCGGTACGCAGTATTTT. The chain employs TRBV4-3 and TRBJ2-3, with D perhaps assigned TRBD1 or TRBD2 (5 bases each). This CDR3 comprises 14 residues. V dropped 0 bases and J dropped 8 bases, with 12 bases sitting between them. Germline loops: CDR1 LGHNA, CDR2 YSLEER.

The chain recombines TRBV6-6 with TRBJ2-2; D is undetermined. The germline V and J ends were trimmed by 7 bases and 4 bases, with 16 bases remaining between them. Germline assignment: CDR1 MNHNY and CDR2 SVGAGI (reference sequence). The CDR3 runs 15 residues. CDR3 residues: CASNQAQQSTGELFF. For the CDR3, the DNA is TGTGCCAGCAATCAAGCCCAACAGAGCACCGGGGAGCTGTTTTTT.

J is TRBJ2-5 and V is TRBV9; TRBD1 aligns across 10 bases. From germline, CDR1 is SGDLS and CDR2 YYNGEE. The CDR3 is 17 amino acids. V shed 5 bases and J 6 bases; nucleotides not matched to a gene: 16. The CDR3 reads CASSGVYWTGGWKTQYF. The DNA of the CDR3 is TGTGCCAGCAGTGGCGTTTACTGGACAGGGGGTTGGAAGACCCAGTACTTC.